The T cell receptor (beta chain) under discussion was sequenced for a study of T-cell memory formation after mild COVID-19. As for the study in general: Most TCR clusters belonged to a single donor.

From 5'RACE with constant-segment primers came TCR alpha and TCR beta cDNA libraries that carried sample barcodes and UMIs. One entry per CDR3 protein, called by TCRdb with MiXCR from the 5' RACE reads. Of roughly 580,000 distinct CDR3 sequences detected, about a sixth appear once; the ten largest clones hold more than 10%. The CDR3 loop spans 14 amino acids. V was clipped by 2 bases and J by 5 bases, with 12 bases between them. CDR1 SQVTM and CDR2 ANQGSEA come from the germline V gene. The TCR sequence derives from an adult woman who had mild COVID-19 (a few samples of this study predate the infection). Cell type and time point are not known. The sequenced sample was PBMCs or a T cell subset sorted from them (not recorded which). This chain uses TRBV29-1 with TRBJ2-2; D gene uncertain. CDR3 coding DNA: TGCAGCGTTGAATCCAGGCTCGGGACCGGGGAGCTGTTTTTT. Protein: CSVESRLGTGELFF.